These 25 T cell receptor beta chains were sequenced from one sample in a study of graft-versus-host responses after intestinal transplantation. Their recognized antigens are unknown. TCRdb's table, derived via immunoSEQ multiplex PCR, lists solely in-frame clones and lacks some. The sample consists of around 96,000 clones, about 94% of them appearing once. The sample here was unstimulated CD4+ T cells sorted from spleen or lymph node cells, taken before intestinal transplant. The receptors come from a human donor who received an intestinal transplant.

The genes are TRBV11-1 and TRBJ2-4; TRBD2 matches 8 bases. J was trimmed by 0 bases and V by 2 bases; bases with no gene match: 0. CDR1 is SGHAT and CDR2 is FQDESV in the germline V gene (reference sequence). CDR3 size: 15 residues. In DNA, the CDR3 is TGTGCCAGCAGCTTACTAGCGGGAGCCAAAAACATTCAGTACTTC. This gives the protein CASSLLAGAKNIQYF.

This chain uses TRBV7-2 with TRBJ2-5, with 9 bases that match TRBD2. Trimming took 5 bases from V and 10 from J; bases not matched to a gene: 17. The CDR3 contains 16 residues. Germline assignment: CDR1 SGHTA and CDR2 FQGNSA. The DNA for the CDR3 is TGTGCCAGCAGCCCCCGACTAGCGGCCTCGGGAAAGGTCCAGTACTTC. Translated: CASSPRLAASGKVQYF.

This rearrangement joins TRBV5-1 to TRBJ2-7; the D gene is possibly TRBD2 (5 bases). CDR3 length equals 13 residues. Per germline, CDR1 SGHRS and CDR2 YFSETQ. Trimming took off 4 bases at V and 3 bases at J, with 11 bases between the two ends. This chain's CDR3 is CASSKVTSYEQYF. The DNA of the CDR3 is TGCGCCAGCAGCAAAGTTACTAGCTACGAGCAGTACTTC.

V gene TRBV5-4 combines with J gene TRBJ2-3; possible D gene TRBD2, 6 bases. Germline V gene lookup returns CDR1 SGHNT and CDR2 YYREEE (reference sequence). Between the trimmed V and J ends, which lost 6 bases and 3 bases, there was a span of 17 bases. CDR3 length: 15 amino acids. The CDR3 protein is CASTIGTRTTDTQYF. For the CDR3, the DNA is TGTGCCAGCACCATCGGGACTCGAACGACAGATACGCAGTATTTT.

This clone was recorded only once. The V call is TRBV4-2, the J call TRBJ2-1; 7 bases match TRBD1. V gave up 5 bases and J gave up 4 bases; unmatched junction bases: 8. The CDR3 extends over 15 amino acids. The germline gives CDR1 LGHNA, CDR2 YNFKEQ. The CDR3 protein is CASSTRQGAYNEQFF. CDR3 bases: TGTGCCAGCAGCACCCGACAGGGCGCTTACAATGAGCAGTTCTTC.

The J gene is TRBJ2-3, the V gene TRBV6-5, with 8 bases lining up with TRBD1. The V and J ends lost 7 bases and 4 bases, in that order; junction bases with no gene match: 10. From germline, CDR1 is MNHEY and CDR2 SVGAGI. The CDR3 contains 15 residues. DNA of the CDR3: TGTGCCAGCACTCGACAGGGGACGGGAGCAGATACGCAGTATTTT. Protein: CASTRQGTGADTQYF.

This rearrangement joins TRBV10-3 to TRBJ2-7, with 7 bases aligning to TRBD2. Germline CDR1 ENHRY, CDR2 SYGVKD. The CDR3 covers 15 residues. J gave up 2 bases and V 8 bases, and 12 bases lay outside the gene matches. CDR3 sequence reads: CAIGGELADTYEQYF. DNA of the CDR3: TGTGCCATCGGGGGGGAACTAGCAGACACCTACGAGCAGTACTTC.

This clone was counted a single time. This chain links TRBV5-4 with TRBJ2-1; TRBD2 aligns across 8 bases. V shed 4 bases and J 0 bases; nucleotides not matched to a gene: 3. Germline CDR1 reads SGHNT; CDR2 reads YYREEE (reference sequence). There are 15 residues in the CDR3. The CDR3 sequence is CASSAGGGSYNEQFF. Written as DNA, the CDR3 is TGTGCCAGCAGCGCGGGGGGTGGCTCCTACAATGAGCAGTTCTTC.

This rearrangement joins TRBV7-9 to TRBJ1-6; 9 bases agree with TRBD1. Trimming cost V 1 base and J 8 bases; bases outside gene matches: 0. Germline V gives CDR1 SEHNR, CDR2 FQNEAQ (reference sequence). The length of the CDR3 is 14 residues. The CDR3 DNA sequence: TGTGCCAGCAGCTTAGGGACAGGGGATTCACCCCTCCACTTT. The encoded protein is CASSLGTGDSPLHF.

The chain employs TRBV27 and TRBJ2-3; 10 positions match TRBD2. V shed 6 bases and J 4 bases; nucleotides not matched to a gene: 25. There are 21 residues in the CDR3. The germline V gene encodes CDR1 MNHEY and CDR2 SMNVEV (reference sequence). The CDR3 DNA follows: TGTGCCAGCAGCTCTGACTCATGGACGCGAGCGGGAGGGACCCGTGCAGATACGCAGTATTTT. This translates into CASSSDSWTRAGGTRADTQYF.

This rearrangement joins TRBV5-1 to TRBJ2-5; D is ambiguous. The V end was cut by 0 bases, the J end by 2 bases, with 11 bases between. Germline CDR1 and CDR2: SGHRS and YFSETQ. The CDR3 length is 15 residues. CDR3 DNA: TGCGCCAGCAGCTTGGCAGGTACCCGGCAAGAGACCCAGTACTTC. It is translated as CASSLAGTRQETQYF.

The chain combines TRBV20-1 with TRBJ1-1; D remains unclear. Between the trimmed V and J ends, which lost 6 bases and 7 bases, there was a span of 12 bases. This CDR3 has 11 amino acids. Germline V gene sequence: CDR1 DFQATT, CDR2 SNEGSKA (reference sequence). CDR3 sequence: CSAQAYSEAFF. The CDR3 DNA reads as TGCAGTGCCCAGGCGTACAGTGAAGCTTTCTTT.

The rearrangement uses TRBV6-7 and TRBJ1-1, with a tentative D call TRBD1 (6 bases). TRBV6-7 is filed as an ORF, its function uncertain. CDR3 size: 16 residues. V lost 3 bases, J lost 1 base, and 15 bases lay in between. This chain's CDR3 is CASSYGGPGGNTEAFF. CDR3 DNA: TGTGCCAGCAGTTATGGGGGGCCGGGGGGGAACACTGAAGCTTTCTTT.

This chain joins TRBV30 and TRBJ2-1; D might be TRBD2 (5 bases). Trimming took 2 bases from V and 5 from J, leaving 16 bases between them. Germline-derived CDR1 and CDR2 are GTSNPN and SVGIG (reference sequence). The CDR3 has 15 amino acids. The DNA of the CDR3 is TGTGCCTGGAGTAAGCGGACTCTGACTAACAATGAGCAGTTCTTC. Translating it yields CAWSKRTLTNNEQFF.

This rearrangement joins TRBV19 to TRBJ2-5; D not certain. Trimming left V 5 bases short and J 4 bases short, with 8 bases between. CDR1 LNHDA and CDR2 SQIVND come from the germline V gene (reference sequence). The length of the CDR3 is 12 residues. The CDR3: CASSQQRETQYF. For the CDR3, the DNA is TGTGCCAGTAGTCAACAGAGAGAGACCCAGTACTTC. Looking up the rest from reference TRBV19 and TRBJ2-5 gives the full variable domain: DGGITQSPKYLFRKEGQNVTLSCEQNLNHDAMYWYRQDPGQGLRLIYYSQIVNDFQKGDIAEGYSVSREKKESFPLTVTSAQKNPTAFYLCASSQQRETQYFGPGTRLLVL.

This clone was observed a handful of times. The CDR3 nucleotides read TGTGCCAGCGACACTTCTCCCACACAAAGTCGGGCCAACGTCCTGACTTTC. Protein sequence: CASDTSPTQSRANVLTF. The rearrangement links TRBV5-8 to TRBJ2-6; unclear D gene. Trimming shortened V by 7 bases and J by 5 bases, and 22 bases separated the two germline ends. The CDR3 spans 17 residues. Germline CDR1 is SGHTS and CDR2 is YDEGEE.

V and J are TRBV28 and TRBJ2-5; 9 bases line up with TRBD2. The J call may be faulty, since TRBJ2-7 better matches the DNA end. The germline V gene encodes CDR1 MDHEN and CDR2 SYDVKM. The CDR3 has 14 amino acids. For the CDR3, the DNA is TGTGCCAGCAGTACTGTAGCGGGAGTGGACGAGCAGTACTTC. Its protein product is CASSTVAGVDEQYF.

The chain joins TRBV7-2 to TRBJ2-3, with D uncertain. The germline CDR1 and CDR2 sequences are SGHTA and FQGNSA. V was cut by 2 bases and J by 10 bases, with 16 bases left in between. CDR3 length: 14 amino acids. The CDR3 loop is CASSLSLARKAQYF. In DNA form, the CDR3 reads TGTGCCAGCAGCTTATCCCTCGCGAGGAAGGCGCAGTATTTT.

The chain has TRBV7-9 and TRBJ2-7; D possibly corresponds to TRBD1 (6 bases). V gave up 6 bases and J gave up 4 bases, with 13 bases separating them. The CDR3 is 13 residues long. The germline gives CDR1 SEHNR, CDR2 FQNEAQ (reference sequence). CDR3 loop: CASRTGTNYEQYF. CDR3 nucleotides: TGTGCCAGCAGGACCGGGACAAATTACGAGCAGTACTTC.

The CDR3 DNA sequence: TGTGCCAGCATGGCCCTAGCGGGTCAAGAGACCCAGTACTTC. This translates into CASMALAGQETQYF. The V gene is TRBV2, the J gene TRBJ2-5, with TRBD2 matching over 8 bases. The CDR3 sequence is 14 residues long. Germline loops: CDR1 SNHLY, CDR2 FYNNEI. The V gene end was trimmed by 7 bases and the J gene end by 2 bases; junction bases not matched to a gene: 6.

The rearrangement joins TRBV7-9 to TRBJ1-4, with TRBD1 as a possible D gene (6 bases). CDR3 length: 13 amino acids. Between the trimmed V and J ends, which lost 4 bases and 10 bases, there was a span of 13 bases. From germline, CDR1 is SEHNR and CDR2 FQNEAQ (reference sequence). CDR3 amino acids: CASSYEGGIKLFF. Written as DNA, the CDR3 is TGTGCCAGCAGCTACGAGGGGGGGATAAAACTGTTTTTT.

V and J are TRBV7-2 and TRBJ2-1, with TRBD2 matching 7 bases. Germline V CDR1 and CDR2: SGHTA, FQGNSA. Unmatched junction bases numbered 5, after V lost 0 bases and J lost 0 bases. The CDR3 length is 17 residues. In DNA, the CDR3 is TGTGCCAGCAGCTTAGCGGGGGGGTCAGGCTCCTACAATGAGCAGTTCTTC. This encodes CASSLAGGSGSYNEQFF.

The chain employs TRBV4-1 and TRBJ1-3; TRBD1 agrees at 7 bases. The length of the CDR3 is 16 residues. J was trimmed by 3 bases and V by 4 bases; bases with no gene match: 9. The germline CDR1 and CDR2 sequences are MGHRA and YSYEKL. This CDR3 reads CASSPIGGANGNTIYF. The CDR3 DNA follows: TGCGCCAGCAGCCCCATAGGGGGCGCGAATGGAAACACCATATATTTT.

V is TRBV7-9 and J is TRBJ1-1; perhaps TRBD1 as D (6 bases). Germline CDR1 SEHNR, CDR2 FQNEAQ (reference sequence). The V and J ends lost 1 base and 3 bases respectively, with 9 bases between them. This CDR3 comprises 14 residues. For the CDR3, the DNA is TGTGCCAGCAGCTTAGAAGGGGGTTACACTGAAGCTTTCTTT. It yields the protein CASSLEGGYTEAFF.

The chain uses TRBV5-1 and TRBJ2-5; TRBD1 matches at 8 bases. Losses at the gene ends were 3 bases for V and 3 bases for J; bases not matched to a gene: 4. This CDR3 spans 14 amino acids. The germline gives CDR1 SGHRS, CDR2 YFSETQ. CDR3 loop: CASSSGTGEETQYF. CDR3 in DNA: TGCGCCAGCAGCTCGGGGACAGGCGAAGAGACCCAGTACTTC.